This record looks at one T cell receptor (beta chain) sequence and its context. These data originate in a study of blood T cells in healthy people across ages. Alongside a J-beta primer mix, a sample-barcoded 5' primer served in a second PCR lasting roughly 7 to 11 cycles. MiXCR was run by TCRdb on the 5' RACE reads, yielding one entry per CDR3 protein. Of over 500,000 distinct CDR3 sequences listed, 27% are singletons. Germline V gene sequence: CDR1 SGHAT, CDR2 FQNNGV. V was trimmed by 7 bases and J by 11 bases, leaving 21 bases between them. The CDR3 totals 15 residues. The data also belong to a second study, concerning T cells of mothers and their children. That work contributes: From each mother came over 9.5 million TCR beta CDR3 reads, and from each child came about 3 million.

Sequencing was done on a sample of blood. The chain couples TRBV11-2 to TRBJ1-6, with D possibly being TRBD1 (5 bases). The TCR originated in a boy aged 2 to 10 in good health. The CDR3 DNA reads TGTGCCAGCACCCCTACAGAGGGGCTTCGGACACCCCTCCACTTT. Residues: CASTPTEGLRTPLHF.